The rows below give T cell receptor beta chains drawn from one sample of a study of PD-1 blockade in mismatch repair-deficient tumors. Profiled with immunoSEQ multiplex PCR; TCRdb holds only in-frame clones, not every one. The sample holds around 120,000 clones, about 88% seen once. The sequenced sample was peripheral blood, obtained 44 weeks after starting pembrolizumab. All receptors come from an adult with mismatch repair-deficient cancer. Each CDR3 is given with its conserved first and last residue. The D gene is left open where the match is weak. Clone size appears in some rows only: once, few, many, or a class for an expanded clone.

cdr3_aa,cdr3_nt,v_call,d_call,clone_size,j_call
CASSLLPGHTYEQYF,TGTGCCAGCAGTTTATTACCGGGACACACCTACGAGCAGTACTTC,TRBV27,NA,NA,TRBJ2-7
CASSLDSDGKLFF,TGCGCCAGCAGCCTTGACAGTGACGGAAAACTGTTTTTT,TRBV5-1,NA,NA,TRBJ1-4
CASSGNRDPNYGYTF,TGTGCCAGCAGCGGGAACCGGGATCCCAACTATGGCTACACCTTC,TRBV9,NA,NA,TRBJ1-2
CASSPHRTGKETQYF,TGTGCCAGCAGTCCCCATCGAACAGGGAAAGAGACCCAGTACTTC,TRBV27,NA,NA,TRBJ2-5
CASSEWSLLTGELFF,TGTGCCAGCAGTGAATGGAGTCTACTAACCGGGGAGCTGTTTTTT,TRBV2,NA,NA,TRBJ2-2
CASSVGGTGTDTQYF,TGTGCCAGCAGCGTAGGGGGGACCGGCACAGATACGCAGTATTTT,TRBV9,NA,NA,TRBJ2-3
CASSLPGGSGMNTEAFF,TGTGCCAGCAGTTTACCAGGGGGCAGTGGTATGAACACTGAAGCTTTCTTT,TRBV28,TRBD1,NA,TRBJ1-1
CASSRADRGPTDTQYF,TGTGCCAGCAGCCGAGCCGACAGGGGACCCACAGATACGCAGTATTTT,TRBV11-2,TRBD1,NA,TRBJ2-3
CASSLAVPGQGSYEQYF,TGTGCCAGCAGCTTAGCGGTGCCGGGACAGGGCTCCTACGAGCAGTACTTC,TRBV11-1,TRBD1,NA,TRBJ2-7
CASSHMGQFYEQYF,TGTGCCAGCAGCCATATGGGACAGTTTTACGAGCAGTACTTC,TRBV28,TRBD1,NA,TRBJ2-7
CASSPGQGSYGYTF,TGTGCCAGCTCACCGGGACAGGGAAGTTATGGCTACACCTTC,TRBV18,TRBD1,NA,TRBJ1-2
CASSHREIGQYF,TGTGCCAGCAGCCACCGGGAGATCGGGCAGTACTTC,TRBV5-6,NA,NA,TRBJ2-7
CASSSGTGSYEQYF,TGTGCCAGCAGCTCCGGGACAGGGTCCTACGAGCAGTACTTC,TRBV5-4,TRBD1,NA,TRBJ2-7
CASSFRAGGEDTQYF,TGCGCCAGCAGCTTCCGAGCGGGAGGGGAAGATACGCAGTATTTT,TRBV5-1,TRBD2,NA,TRBJ2-3
CASSDRDRGYEQFF,TGTGCCAGCAGTGACCGGGACAGGGGTTATGAGCAGTTCTTC,TRBV6-5,TRBD1,NA,TRBJ2-1
CASSQGGLAGDRRDEQFF,TGCGCCAGCAGCCAAGGGGGACTAGCGGGAGATAGGAGGGATGAGCAGTTCTTC,TRBV4-1,TRBD2,many,TRBJ2-1
CASRDTGRANYGYTF,TGTGCCAGCAGAGATACTGGACGAGCTAACTATGGCTACACCTTC,TRBV6-6,NA,NA,TRBJ1-2
CATSMDRGPGTGELFF,TGTGCCACCTCAATGGACAGGGGGCCAGGCACCGGGGAGCTGTTTTTT,TRBV2,TRBD1,once,TRBJ2-2
CASSFLLQNEQYF,TGCGCCAGCAGCTTTCTTTTACAAAACGAGCAGTACTTC,TRBV5-1,NA,NA,TRBJ2-7
CASSHGTGRDEQFF,TGTGCCAGCAGCCATGGGACAGGGAGGGATGAGCAGTTCTTC,TRBV7-3,TRBD1,NA,TRBJ2-1
CAWSSGSSEQYF,TGTGCCTGGAGTTCAGGGAGTAGCGAGCAGTACTTC,TRBV30,NA,once,TRBJ2-7
CASREGRETQYF,TGTGCCAGCAGGGAGGGACGGGAGACCCAGTACTTC,TRBV28,NA,NA,TRBJ2-5
CASSPGTGATDTQYF,TGTGCCAGCAGTCCCGGGACAGGGGCCACAGATACGCAGTATTTT,TRBV7-9,TRBD1,NA,TRBJ2-3
CATSRDLGREQYF,TGTGCCACCAGCAGAGATCTGGGGAGAGAGCAGTACTTC,TRBV15,NA,NA,TRBJ2-7
CASSLLTTLGSYNEQFF,TGTGCCAGCAGCCTACTTACTACGCTGGGCTCCTACAATGAGCAGTTCTTC,TRBV27,NA,NA,TRBJ2-1
CASRRYRGPGTEAFF,TGTGCCAGCAGGCGATACAGGGGTCCGGGCACTGAAGCTTTCTTT,TRBV6-5,TRBD1,NA,TRBJ1-1
CASRGTGRSGNTIYF,TGTGCCAGCAGAGGGACAGGTCGCTCTGGAAACACCATATATTTT,TRBV13,TRBD1,NA,TRBJ1-3
CARPYWTENTGELFF,TGCGCCAGGCCCTATTGGACAGAGAACACCGGGGAGCTGTTTTTT,TRBV23-1,NA,NA,TRBJ2-2
CASSYGTDYGYTF,TGCGCCAGCAGCTATGGGACAGACTATGGCTACACCTTC,TRBV5-1,TRBD1,NA,TRBJ1-2
CASSHGTGSDTQYF,TGCGCCAGCAGCCACGGGACAGGGTCAGATACGCAGTATTTT,TRBV4-3,TRBD1,NA,TRBJ2-3
CASSQDAFGNQPQHF,TGTGCCAGCAGCCAAGATGCCTTCGGCAATCAGCCCCAGCATTTT,TRBV4-2,NA,NA,TRBJ1-5
CASSLFRSGQGYGYTF,TGTGCCAGCAGCTTATTTCGGTCGGGACAGGGTTATGGCTACACCTTC,TRBV7-8,TRBD1,few,TRBJ1-2
CASSWTGGYTDTQYF,TGTGCCAGCAGTTGGACAGGGGGTTATACAGATACGCAGTATTTT,TRBV28,TRBD1,NA,TRBJ2-3
CASSLDTGGEEQYF,TGCGCCAGCAGCTTGGATACAGGGGGCGAGGAGCAGTACTTC,TRBV5-1,TRBD1,NA,TRBJ2-7
CSVDSSGGYNEQFF,TGCAGCGTTGATTCTAGCGGGGGATACAATGAGCAGTTCTTC,TRBV29-1,TRBD2,NA,TRBJ2-1